The sequence of this T cell receptor beta chain was determined in a study of blood T cell repertoires in COVID-19 (dated by TCRdb to about 2020). About the full investigation: Collaborator samples came from the United States, Italy and Spain and covered acute and convalescent phases of COVID-19. The prospective study material was composed of cDNA or gDNA derived from T cells, B-cell-depleted T cells, or PBMCs. Subjects who had been exposed to COVID-19, were actively infected with it, or had recovered from it provided the deeply sampled blood TCRbeta repertoires that made up the dataset. The repertoires were released in a freely available public database intended as a resource for research on the immune response to SARS-CoV-2. HLA class I and class II types, where available, came from metadata supplied by the sample provider rather than from assay-based typing. Samples were obtained from the ongoing ImmuneRACE study (first 160 participants) and from 1,254 subjects provided by 6 global collaborators. The sample metadata nearly always contained a de-identified subject ID, COVID-19 status, age in years and sex. Overall study outcomes, separate from this receptor: How much clinical and demographic metadata was included differed by source and by participant, and the metadata was provided uncurated.

For this clone: Its antigen target is currently unknown. It has no much larger one-base neighbor in the sample; base qualities were not kept.

TCRbeta CDR3 regions were amplified from genomic DNA by means of the immunoSEQ Assay, a bias-controlled multiplex PCR. As for the original processing: Within the assay, amplification of reference gene primers was used to estimate how many nucleated cells each sample contained. To quantify the absolute abundance of each unique TCRbeta CDR3 rearrangement, sequence reads were collapsed and filtered. For each sample, productive Simpson clonality was calculated as the square root of Simpson's diversity index over productive rearrangements. TCRdb carries this immuneACCESS record with in-frame sequences only. Its versions omit some clonotypes, under half of them owing to an unresolved V gene in the studies checked, with the rest unexplained. V and J calls and clone size are those listed in that table; D and trimming were worked out from the DNA. Within this sample are around 250,000 clones, with roughly 80% of them counted one time only. Less than 5.5% of the sample goes to the ten largest clones.

In the prospective study, participants were about 18 to 95 years old, resided in about two dozen geographic areas of the United States, and were enrolled through a virtual design. In the prospective study, participants were assigned to cohorts based on the clinical history participants reported in a screening survey and a study questionnaire. Exposed participants had been in contact with someone with a PCR-confirmed or clinician-diagnosed COVID-19 case within 2 weeks of study entry. Mobile phlebotomists in the prospective study collected whole blood, serum and a nasopharyngeal or oropharyngeal swab from every participant. Over a roughly 2-month period, participants in the prospective study had the option of providing additional blood draws and questionnaires. Before DNA extraction, blood samples from the prospective study were shipped at room temperature or frozen. CDR1 and CDR2, looked up from the germline V gene, are SNHLY and FYNNEI. For this chain, trimming is 7 bases at the V end and 2 bases at the J end, and the number of junction bases without a gene match is 11. The CDR3 contains 17 residues, cysteine and phenylalanine counted. Just CDR3 DNA is preserved here, 51 bases in frame from base 1.

The receptor's source is a man between 40 and 49 years old who had been exposed to COVID-19. Sequenced input: PBMCs or T cells enriched from blood (not recorded which). In this chain, TRBV2 is recombined with TRBJ2-7, with TRBD2 matching 13 junction bases. The DNA sequence follows: TGTGCCAGCAAACTAGCGGGAGGGCGTCCAAATCCCTACGAGCAGTACTTC. It is translated as CASKLAGGRPNPYEQYF. Supplemented by the reference TRBV2 and TRBJ2-7 proteins around the CDR3, the complete variable domain is EPEVTQTPSHQVTQMGQEVILRCVPISNHLYFYWYRQILGQKVEFLVSFYNNEISEKSEIFDDQFSVERPDGSNFTLKIRSTKLEDSAMYFCASKLAGGRPNPYEQYFGPGTRLTVT.